The 28 T cell receptor beta chains below were found in one sample sequenced in a study of STAT5B mutations in CD4+ large granular lymphocyte leukemia. Method: immunoSEQ multiplex PCR; TCRdb's copy keeps in-frame clones and lacks some. Here the sample spans some 51,000 clones, about 86% being singletons. Sequenced input: CD4+ T cells from blood buffy coats. These receptors came from a human donor in good health.

The chain employs TRBV5-1 and TRBJ2-5, with 9 bases lining up with TRBD2. Germline CDR1 and CDR2: SGHRS and YFSETQ. Losses at the gene ends were 4 bases for V and 5 bases for J; bases not matched to a gene: 3. This CDR3 region has 13 residues. CDR3: CASSAGGAETQYF. The CDR3 DNA sequence: TGCGCCAGCAGCGCGGGGGGGGCCGAGACCCAGTACTTC.

The chain has TRBV4-2 and TRBJ2-1, with 15 bases aligning to TRBD2. The CDR3 spans 20 residues. Losses at the gene ends were 0 bases for V and 4 bases for J; bases not matched to a gene: 10. Looked up from germline, CDR1 is LGHNA and CDR2 is YNFKEQ. As DNA, the CDR3 is TGTGCCAGCAGCCAAGATCTTGCCCTAGGACTAGCGGGGGGGTACAATGAGCAGTTCTTC. Translation: CASSQDLALGLAGGYNEQFF.

The rearrangement links TRBV10-3 to TRBJ2-2; TRBD2 matches at 9 bases. Trimming removed 7 bases from V and 1 base from J; junction bases left unmatched: 7. This CDR3 comprises 16 residues. The germline gives CDR1 ENHRY, CDR2 SYGVKD. CDR3 amino acids: CAINRAGGLNTGELFF. CDR3 DNA sequence: TGTGCCATCAATCGAGCGGGGGGCCTGAACACCGGGGAGCTGTTTTTT.

Regarding this clone: In the same sample, other DNA sequences code for this CDR3. V and J are TRBV2 and TRBJ1-2; D perhaps matches TRBD1 (5 bases). This CDR3 has 13 amino acids. With 3 bases removed from V and 4 bases from J, the gap between germline ends came to 9 bases. Germline CDR1 is SNHLY and CDR2 is FYNNEI. The CDR3 region has the DNA TGTGCCAGCAGTGATTTAGGGACCTATGGCTACACCTTC. Amino acid sequence: CASSDLGTYGYTF.

CDR3 amino acids: CASSLAVTGGADTQYF. Written as DNA, the CDR3 is TGCGCCAGCAGCTTGGCCGTGACAGGGGGCGCAGATACGCAGTATTTT. This chain connects TRBV5-1 to TRBJ2-3; TRBD1 matches at 10 bases. The V gene end was trimmed by 0 bases and the J gene end by 4 bases; junction bases not matched to a gene: 5. CDR1 SGHRS and CDR2 YFSETQ come from the germline V gene. The CDR3 has 16 amino acids.

V and J are TRBV18 and TRBJ1-4; maybe TRBD1 (5 bases). There are 15 residues in the CDR3. Deletions cut 0 bases from V and 7 bases from J, with 12 bases between. CDR1 is KGHSH, CDR2 LQKENI, per germline. The CDR3: CASSPPGQGSEKLFF. The CDR3 DNA reads as TGTGCCAGCTCACCACCGGGGCAGGGAAGTGAAAAACTGTTTTTT.

The CDR3: CASTPTSLAKNIQYF. The CDR3 bases are TGTGCCAGCACGCCTACATCCTTGGCCAAAAACATTCAGTACTTC. The chain couples TRBV2 to TRBJ2-4; D uncertain. V shed 7 bases and J shed 1 base, with 14 bases lying between them. Looked up from germline, CDR1 is SNHLY and CDR2 is FYNNEI. CDR3 length equals 15 residues.

V gene TRBV15 combines with J gene TRBJ1-1, with a possible D match to TRBD1 (5 bases). CDR3 length: 13 amino acids. V was cut by 8 bases and J by 4 bases, with 14 bases left in between. CDR1 and CDR2 from the germline V gene are LNHNV and YYDKDF (reference sequence). This chain's CDR3 is CATGLGQITEAFF. The CDR3 region has the DNA TGTGCCACCGGCCTGGGGCAGATCACTGAAGCTTTCTTT.

The rearrangement joins TRBV4-1 to TRBJ1-5; D is undetermined. In germline, CDR1 is MGHRA, CDR2 YSYEKL. The CDR3 is 14 amino acids. The ends were cut back, 1 base at V and 6 bases at J, with 10 bases in the middle. The CDR3 sequence: CASSQVGRIQPQHF. Written as DNA, the CDR3 is TGCGCCAGCAGCCAAGTCGGGAGGATTCAGCCCCAGCATTTT.

The chain couples TRBV7-9 to TRBJ1-2, with D tentatively TRBD1 (5 bases). CDR1 is SEHNR, CDR2 FQNEAQ, per germline (reference sequence). The germline V and J ends were trimmed by 3 bases and 2 bases, with 7 bases remaining between them. The CDR3 loop spans 13 amino acids. The CDR3 DNA reads as TGTGCCAGCAGCTTCCGGGACAACTATGGCTACACCTTC. Translation: CASSFRDNYGYTF.

V usage is TRBV7-3 and J usage is TRBJ2-7; 9 bases fit TRBD1. Germline V gene sequence: CDR1 SGHTA, CDR2 FQGTGA. With 4 bases clipped from V and 6 bases from J, the junction kept 7 bases outside the gene matches. This CDR3 is built from 14 residues. The CDR3 is CASSSHRGLGEQYF. The CDR3 nucleotides are TGTGCCAGCAGCTCCCACAGGGGGCTAGGCGAGCAGTACTTC. The variable domain in full, with the rest retrieved from reference TRBV7-3 and TRBJ2-7, is GAGVSQTPSNKVTEKGKYVELRCDPISGHTALYWYRQSLGQGPEFLIYFQGTGAADDSGLPNDRFFAVRPEGSVSTLKIQRTERGDSAVYLCASSSHRGLGEQYFGPGTRLTVT.

The chain combines TRBV11-2 with TRBJ2-5; D is unresolved. Trimming cost V 3 bases and J 2 bases, with 13 bases left between them. This CDR3 is built from 15 residues. Germline V lookup: CDR1 SGHAT, CDR2 FQNNGV. CDR3: CASSFMWSIQETQYF. The CDR3 nucleotides are TGTGCCAGCAGCTTCATGTGGTCTATTCAAGAGACCCAGTACTTC.

The chain carries TRBV14 and TRBJ1-4; weak D call: TRBD1 (5 bases). Trimming stripped 1 base from V and 7 bases from J, with 10 bases between. This CDR3 is built from 14 residues. Germline CDR1 reads SGHDN; CDR2 reads FVKESK. The CDR3 region has the DNA TGTGCCAGCAGCCAAGCAGGGATTGGTGAAAAACTGTTTTTT. Translated: CASSQAGIGEKLFF.

J is TRBJ1-4 and V is TRBV7-6; D not resolved. The CDR3 extends over 13 amino acids. V gave up 6 bases and J gave up 0 bases, with 5 bases separating them. Germline CDR1 is SGHVS and CDR2 is FNYEAQ. The CDR3 bases are TGTGCCAGCAGGGGTACAACTAATGAAAAACTGTTTTTT. Its translation is CASRGTTNEKLFF.

The J gene is TRBJ1-5, the V gene TRBV6-5; the D gene is possibly TRBD1 (5 bases). V gave up 6 bases and J gave up 3 bases, with 12 bases separating them. Germline V gives CDR1 MNHEY, CDR2 SVGAGI. The CDR3 spans 14 residues. The CDR3 bases are TGTGCCAGCAGCATGGACACCTTCAATCAGCCCCAGCATTTT. Amino acids: CASSMDTFNQPQHF.

The chain links TRBV6-5 to TRBJ2-1; D tentatively reads TRBD1 or TRBD2 (7 bases each). The CDR3 has 15 residues. The germline V gene has CDR1 MNHEY and CDR2 SVGAGI. V was trimmed by 7 bases and J by 1 base, leaving 14 bases between them. CDR3 sequence: CASTRGGPSYNEQFF. In nucleotides, the CDR3 is TGTGCCAGCACCAGGGGGGGGCCTTCCTACAATGAGCAGTTCTTC.

V is TRBV5-5 and J is TRBJ2-2; D gene ambiguous. The germline V gene encodes CDR1 SGHKS and CDR2 YYEKEE (reference sequence). CDR3 length: 16 residues. V shed 1 base and J shed 6 bases, with 16 bases lying between them. CDR3 sequence reads: CASSLSNWGYPGELFF. The CDR3 DNA follows: TGTGCCAGCAGCTTGTCAAATTGGGGTTACCCCGGGGAGCTGTTTTTT.

The V and J genes are TRBV5-1 and TRBJ2-5; 11 bases line up with TRBD2. This CDR3 spans 16 amino acids. Germline CDR1 SGHRS, CDR2 YFSETQ. V lost 1 base and J lost 4; bases outside the gene matches: 6. CDR3 bases: TGCGCCAGCAGCTTGACACTAGCGGGAGTTACAGAGACCCAGTACTTC. The encoded protein is CASSLTLAGVTETQYF. Combining the CDR3 with reference TRBV5-1 and TRBJ2-5 gives the whole variable domain KAGVTQTPRYLIKTRGQQVTLSCSPISGHRSVSWYQQTPGQGLQFLFEYFSETQRNKGNFPGRFSGRQFSNSRSEMNVSTLELGDSALYLCASSLTLAGVTETQYFGPGTRLLVL.

V usage is TRBV30 and J usage is TRBJ2-7; TRBD1 aligns across 7 bases. The CDR3 loop spans 14 amino acids. Germline CDR1 and CDR2: GTSNPN and SVGIG (reference sequence). V gave up 2 bases and J gave up 7 bases; unmatched junction bases: 11. The CDR3 DNA reads as TGTGCCTGGAGTTCCGGCAGGGGGAAATATGAGCAGTACTTC. Translated: CAWSSGRGKYEQYF.

The CDR3 sequence is CASSNPRGDRNSYEQYF. CDR3 in DNA: TGTGCCAGCAGCAACCCCAGGGGGGACAGAAACTCCTACGAGCAGTACTTC. The rearrangement joins TRBV21-1 to TRBJ2-7; the table assigns TRBD1, which was not confirmed against the DNA. TRBV21-1 is described as a pseudogene. The CDR3 has 17 amino acids.

This clone is a singleton in its sample. This chain uses TRBV27 with TRBJ1-1; no clear D gene. The V end was cut by 5 bases, the J end by 4 bases, with 17 bases between. The CDR3 runs 15 residues. Germline-derived CDR1 and CDR2 are MNHEY and SMNVEV (reference sequence). The CDR3, as DNA: TGTGCCAGCAGTGGGAGGGTAGGAATAGGCACTGAAGCTTTCTTT. Amino acid sequence: CASSGRVGIGTEAFF.

This clone was seen just once. The chain combines TRBV7-3 with TRBJ1-5; D is possibly TRBD1 (5 bases). The CDR3 consists of 13 residues. The V end was cut by 1 base, the J end by 7 bases, with 8 bases between. Germline loops: CDR1 SGHTA, CDR2 FQGTGA. As DNA, the CDR3 is TGTGCCAGCAGCTTAATCGGGGGGCAGCCCCAGCATTTT. Protein: CASSLIGGQPQHF.

V usage is TRBV4-1 and J usage is TRBJ2-5; D uncertain. The DNA end is more similar to TRBJ2-7, so the J call may be wrong. CDR3 length: 14 amino acids. Germline CDR1 MGHRA, CDR2 YSYEKL. The CDR3 here is CASSHSQLIYEQYF. The CDR3, as DNA: TGCGCCAGCAGCCATTCACAGCTAATCTACGAGCAGTACTTC.

The chain has TRBV11-2 and TRBJ2-3; the match to TRBD1 covers 12 bases. The CDR3 covers 16 residues. Germline V gene lookup returns CDR1 SGHAT and CDR2 FQNNGV. V shed 5 bases and J 7 bases; nucleotides not matched to a gene: 10. The CDR3 spells CASSPPPGQGAHTQYF. CDR3 in DNA: TGTGCCAGCAGCCCACCCCCGGGACAGGGGGCACATACGCAGTATTTT.

This clone has just one count. The V and J genes are TRBV6-1 and TRBJ1-5, with D hard to call. Trimming cost V 2 bases and J 0 bases, with 8 bases left between them. The CDR3 totals 15 residues. CDR1 and CDR2 from the germline V gene are MNHNS and SASEGT. The CDR3 sequence is CASSEYWGSNQPQHF. In DNA form, the CDR3 reads TGTGCCAGCAGTGAATACTGGGGTAGCAATCAGCCCCAGCATTTT.

This clone is a singleton in its sample. This sequence joins TRBV10-3 and TRBJ1-1; D gene unclear. CDR3 length: 13 residues. V shed 3 bases and J shed 5 bases, with 10 bases lying between them. The germline V gene has CDR1 ENHRY and CDR2 SYGVKD. The CDR3, as DNA: TGTGCCATCAGTGAACCGGGCTCTACTGAAGCTTTCTTT. The encoded protein is CAISEPGSTEAFF.

This clone was counted a single time. The CDR3 region is CASSLRPSAVAKNIQYF. CDR3 in DNA: TGTGCCAGCAGTTTAAGACCAAGTGCCGTAGCCAAAAACATTCAGTACTTC. V and J are TRBV27 and TRBJ2-4; D is uncertain. The CDR3 runs to 17 residues. V gave up 2 bases and J gave up 0 bases, with 14 bases separating them. The V gene's germline CDR1 is MNHEY and CDR2 SMNVEV (reference sequence).

V and J are TRBV14 and TRBJ2-7; no reliable D call. CDR3 size: 14 residues. Deletions cut 0 bases from V and 0 bases from J, with 6 bases between. The germline V gene has CDR1 SGHDN and CDR2 FVKESK. CDR3 bases: TGTGCCAGCAGCCAAGAGTGGACCTCCTACGAGCAGTACTTC. This sequence encodes CASSQEWTSYEQYF.